These 25 T cell receptor beta chains came from one sample sequenced in a study of CD8+CD57+ T cells in acquired aplastic anemia (dated by TCRdb to 2017 to 2018). The listed sequencing device is Illumina HiSeq 2000. Genomic DNA served as template for TCR beta VDJ combination and CDR3 sequence profiling. TCRdb reprocessed the public reads (quality trimming at Q25 with fastp, clone calling with MiXCR) and kept in-frame beta chains. Entries are consolidated by CDR3 protein sequence, retaining the most common genes and DNA. Recorded for this sample are some 42,000 distinct CDR3 sequences; approximately 67% of them occurred a single time. Under 25% of the sample is taken by the ten largest. Sequencing input: sorted CD4+, CD8+, or CD8+CD57+ T cells (not recorded which) from PBMCs. These receptors were taken from a human donor in good health, serving as a control.

This chain links TRBV24-1 with TRBJ2-1; D is unclear. Germline assignment: CDR1 KGHDR and CDR2 SFDVKD. The CDR3 sequence is 16 residues long. Trimming pared 3 bases from V and 6 bases from J, leaving 17 bases between. The DNA for the CDR3 is TGTGCCACCAGTGATGCGGACCGCCTTCTAGGCAATGAGCAGTTCTTC. Protein: CATSDADRLLGNEQFF.

The chain combines TRBV7-9 with TRBJ1-2; D call uncertain. The CDR3 is 13 residues long. CDR1 SEHNR and CDR2 FQNEAQ come from the germline V gene (reference sequence). Trimming stripped 5 bases from V and 3 bases from J, with 10 bases between. The CDR3 DNA follows: TGTGCCAGCAGCGGAGGGTCGGACTATGGCTACACCTTC. Protein: CASSGGSDYGYTF.

The DNA of the CDR3 is TGTGCCAGCTCACCACCCGCAGGGAGCTACGAGCAGTACTTC. Protein sequence: CASSPPAGSYEQYF. The chain is built from TRBV18 and TRBJ2-7; D possibly uses TRBD1 or TRBD2 (5 bases each). Trimming stripped 0 bases from V and 3 bases from J, with 9 bases between. Germline lookup yields CDR1 KGHSH and CDR2 LQKENI. This CDR3 has 14 amino acids.

The chain carries TRBV5-1 and TRBJ1-5; 8 bases are a match to TRBD1. Germline CDR1 is SGHRS and CDR2 is YFSETQ. V shed 4 bases and J 2 bases; nucleotides not matched to a gene: 5. The CDR3 covers 15 residues. The CDR3 DNA reads TGCGCCAGCAGCCACGGACAGGGAGGCAATCAGCCCCAGCATTTT. It yields the protein CASSHGQGGNQPQHF.

The V call is TRBV2, the J call TRBJ2-7; D tentatively reads TRBD1 or TRBD2 (5 bases each). V gave up 5 bases and J gave up 2 bases, with 13 bases separating them. Germline-derived CDR1 and CDR2 are SNHLY and FYNNEI. This CDR3 has 14 amino acids. Here the CDR3 reads CASSTGRGAYEQYV. The CDR3 nucleotides read TGTGCCAGCAGTACCGGGCGAGGGGCCTACGAGCAGTACGTC.

Judged by abundance, this clonotype is medium-sized. The chain uses TRBV20-1 and TRBJ2-7, with 8 bases that match TRBD1. Germline V lookup: CDR1 DFQATT, CDR2 SNEGSKA (reference sequence). V lost 4 bases to trimming and J lost 5 bases; unmatched junction nucleotides: 4. CDR3 length: 12 residues. CDR3 coding DNA: TGCAGTGCTACGACAGGGGACAACGAGCAGTACTTC. Encoded protein: CSATTGDNEQYF.

The chain carries TRBV10-1 and TRBJ2-5, with D hard to call. Trimming stripped 4 bases from V and 1 base from J, with 10 bases between. The germline gives CDR1 WNHNN, CDR2 SYGVQD (reference sequence). The CDR3 consists of 14 residues. DNA of the CDR3: TGCGCCAGCAGTGTTGGGGAAACCCAAGAGACCCAGTACTTC. Translating it yields CASSVGETQETQYF.

The J gene is TRBJ1-6, the V gene TRBV7-9, with D unresolved. From germline, CDR1 is SEHNR and CDR2 FQNEAQ (reference sequence). Trimming pared 5 bases from V and 5 bases from J, leaving 10 bases between. The CDR3 has 14 amino acids. For the CDR3, the DNA is TGTGCCAGCAGCACCCGGACGGATAATTCACCCCTCCACTTT. Its translation is CASSTRTDNSPLHF.

This clonotype was counted ten times or more. The chain is built from TRBV27 and TRBJ2-5, with 10 bases aligning to TRBD1. With V trimmed by 2 bases and J by 5 bases, 5 bases remained unmatched. The germline V gene encodes CDR1 MNHEY and CDR2 SMNVEV (reference sequence). The CDR3 consists of 15 residues. In nucleotides, the CDR3 is TGTGCCAGCAGTTTAGGGGACAGGGGTGGCGAGACCCAGTACTTC. Translating gives CASSLGDRGGETQYF.

V and J are TRBV7-2 and TRBJ1-5; no clear D. The CDR3 sequence is 12 residues long. Germline loops: CDR1 SGHTA, CDR2 FQGNSA. V was shortened by 4 bases and J by 7 bases, with 8 bases between the two germline ends. This CDR3 reads CASSYAAQPQHF. DNA of the CDR3: TGTGCCAGCAGCTACGCGGCCCAGCCCCAGCATTTT.

This clonotype was detected a few times. The conserved phenylalanine or tryptophan normally closing the CDR3 is absent here, so this likely arose from a read error. The chain employs TRBV2 and TRBJ1-2; the D gene is possibly TRBD1 (6 bases). The CDR3 covers 16 residues. V gave up 1 base and J gave up 3 bases, with 15 bases separating them. Germline V gene data show CDR1 as SNHLY and CDR2 as FYNNEI. The CDR3 is CASSEGGAVEDYGYTS. The CDR3 DNA is TGTGCCAGCAGTGAAGGGGGGGCAGTGGAGGACTATGGCTACACCTCC.

This rearrangement joins TRBV7-2 to TRBJ2-7; 10 bases match TRBD1. Per germline, CDR1 SGHTA and CDR2 FQGNSA. J gave up 4 bases and V 5 bases, and 8 bases lay outside the gene matches. The CDR3 covers 15 residues. CDR3: CASSPRDRGLYEQYF. DNA of the CDR3: TGTGCCAGCAGCCCCCGGGACAGGGGTCTATACGAGCAGTACTTC.

This clonotype appeared a single time. In DNA form, the CDR3 reads TGCGCCAGCAGTGATGGGGCTATCACTGAAGCTTTCTTT. Amino acids: CASSDGAITEAFF. The chain couples TRBV10-1 to TRBJ1-1; perhaps TRBD1 as D (5 bases). The V gene's germline CDR1 is WNHNN and CDR2 SYGVQD (reference sequence). The V gene lost 3 bases and the J gene lost 4 bases, with 9 bases spanning the gap. The CDR3 has 13 residues.

This clonotype is judged medium-sized. The genes are TRBV19 and TRBJ1-2, with no clear D. There are 10 residues in the CDR3. Germline-derived CDR1 and CDR2 are LNHDA and SQIVND (reference sequence). The ends were cut back, 7 bases at V and 10 bases at J, with 10 bases in the middle. The CDR3 DNA reads TGTGCCAGTAAAGCGGCTGACTACACCTTC. Translating gives CASKAADYTF.

The sample holds a few counts of this clonotype. The chain couples TRBV7-8 to TRBJ2-7; 8 bases align to TRBD1. Germline-derived CDR1 and CDR2 are SGHVS and FQNEAQ. There are 14 residues in the CDR3. With 5 bases clipped from V and 5 bases from J, the junction kept 8 bases outside the gene matches. The chain's CDR3 is CASSTPDRVHEQYF. The CDR3 nucleotides read TGTGCCAGCAGCACTCCGGACAGGGTCCACGAGCAGTACTTC. Variable domain in full (rest from reference TRBV7-8 and TRBJ2-7): GAGVSQSPRYKVAKRGQDVALRCDPISGHVSLFWYQQALGQGPEFLTYFQNEAQLDKSGLPSDRFFAERPEGSVSTLKIQRTQQEDSAVYLCASSTPDRVHEQYFGPGTRLTVT.

The chain couples TRBV7-6 to TRBJ1-1, with D maybe TRBD1 (5 bases). CDR1 is SGHVS, CDR2 FNYEAQ, per germline. The CDR3 loop spans 15 amino acids. The V and J ends lost 0 bases and 4 bases respectively, with 12 bases between them. For the CDR3, the DNA is TGTGCCAGCAGCTTAGCGCAGGGCAGGGCCACTGAAGCTTTCTTT. Its protein is CASSLAQGRATEAFF.

In the case of this clonotype: The junction differs from germline at one of its ends, possibly a read error. This chain joins TRBV9 and TRBJ1-1; TRBD1 aligns across 7 bases. This CDR3 has 16 residues. Germline V gives CDR1 SGDLS, CDR2 YYNGEE. As DNA, the CDR3 is TGTGCCAGCAGCAAAAGACAGGGTCGGCAGTACACTGAAGCTCTCTTT. It encodes CASSKRQGRQYTEALF.

In DNA, the CDR3 is TGTGCCAGCAGCTTTAGGAAAAGGGAGACCCAGTACTTC. Translated: CASSFRKRETQYF. The chain employs TRBV7-3 and TRBJ2-5; D call uncertain. Trimming shortened V by 3 bases and J by 5 bases, and 10 bases separated the two germline ends. Germline lookup yields CDR1 SGHTA and CDR2 FQGTGA. This CDR3 region has 13 residues. Full variable domain (missing parts from reference TRBV7-3 and TRBJ2-5): GAGVSQTPSNKVTEKGKYVELRCDPISGHTALYWYRQSLGQGPEFLIYFQGTGAADDSGLPNDRFFAVRPEGSVSTLKIQRTERGDSAVYLCASSFRKRETQYFGPGTRLLVL.

The chain recombines TRBV7-9 with TRBJ1-2; 8 bases are shared with TRBD1. The CDR3 spans 12 residues. The V and J ends lost 9 bases and 5 bases, in that order; junction bases with no gene match: 5. From germline, CDR1 is SEHNR and CDR2 FQNEAQ (reference sequence). Here the CDR3 reads CASTRQGYGYTF. Here the CDR3 DNA reads TGTGCCAGTACTCGACAGGGGTATGGCTACACCTTC.

V is TRBV10-3 and J is TRBJ2-3; 11 positions agree with TRBD2. The CDR3 runs 16 residues. V lost 6 bases to trimming and J lost 4 bases; unmatched junction nucleotides: 9. Germline loops: CDR1 ENHRY, CDR2 SYGVKD. CDR3 in amino acids: CAISGLAGGSADTQYF. The CDR3 DNA reads TGTGCCATCAGCGGGCTAGCGGGGGGTTCCGCAGATACGCAGTATTTT.

The J gene is TRBJ2-5, the V gene TRBV2; weak D call: TRBD2 (6 bases). Trimming left V 6 bases short and J 4 bases short, with 12 bases between. The germline gives CDR1 SNHLY, CDR2 FYNNEI. The CDR3 extends over 13 amino acids. The CDR3 loop is CASREGMGETQYF. The CDR3 DNA follows: TGTGCCAGCAGGGAGGGGATGGGAGAGACCCAGTACTTC.

This clonotype occurred a few times. CDR3 nucleotide sequence: TGTGCCAGCAGGCCGGGACTAGCGGGGTACGTTTTTGTTTACAATGAGCAGTTCTTC. Translating it yields CASRPGLAGYVFVYNEQFF. V gene TRBV2 combines with J gene TRBJ2-1; 13 bases are shared with TRBD2. Per germline, CDR1 SNHLY and CDR2 FYNNEI. This CDR3 region has 19 residues. With V trimmed by 6 bases and J by 4 bases, 15 bases remained unmatched.

J is TRBJ2-1 and V is TRBV5-6, with D unclear. The CDR3 totals 14 residues. Trimming left V 2 bases short and J 5 bases short, with 11 bases between. Germline lookup yields CDR1 SGHDT and CDR2 YYEEEE. The CDR3 sequence: CASSLGPQDNEQFF. The DNA of the CDR3 is TGTGCCAGCAGCTTAGGGCCCCAAGACAATGAGCAGTTCTTC.

The chain combines TRBV7-9 with TRBJ1-6; D gene uncertain. The CDR3 loop spans 12 amino acids. V was pared by 2 bases and J by 7 bases, with 3 bases between. Germline V lookup: CDR1 SEHNR, CDR2 FQNEAQ (reference sequence). CDR3 loop: CASSLWNSPLHF. CDR3 nucleotides: TGTGCCAGCAGCTTATGGAATTCACCCCTCCACTTT. Full variable domain (outside the CDR3, taken from reference TRBV7-9 and TRBJ1-6): DTGVSQNPRHKITKRGQNVTFRCDPISEHNRLYWYRQTLGQGPEFLTYFQNEAQLEKSRLLSDRFSAERPKGSFSTLEIQRTEQGDSAMYLCASSLWNSPLHFGNGTRLTVT.

V gene TRBV20-1 combines with J gene TRBJ2-7, with 14 bases that match TRBD2. This CDR3 contains 18 residues. The germline gives CDR1 DFQATT, CDR2 SNEGSKA (reference sequence). With 0 bases clipped from V and 4 bases from J, the junction kept 11 bases outside the gene matches. CDR3 sequence: CSARDPSTSGRERYEQYF. CDR3 nucleotides: TGCAGTGCTAGAGACCCCTCGACTAGCGGGAGGGAGAGGTACGAGCAGTACTTC.